The text below deals with one TCR beta chain. This specimen belongs to a study of blood T cell repertoires in COVID-19. Study summary: Samples came from the United States, Italy and Spain, spanning acute and convalescent COVID-19. Sample material is recorded as cDNA or gDNA derived from T cells, B-cell-depleted T cells, or PBMCs.

V was pared by 5 bases and J by 7 bases, with 10 bases of the junction left unmatched. CDR1 is SGHVS, CDR2 FNYEAQ, per germline. The CDR3 extends over 14 amino acids. In the source study's methods: The assay estimated nucleated cells by amplifying reference gene primers. The repertoire was sequenced with immunoSEQ multiplex PCR; TCRdb's copy has only in-frame clones and lacks some. Clone size and V and J calls were adopted from that table, with D and trimming inferred from the DNA. The sample lists about 68,000 clones, almost 85% occurring once. The clonotype comes from a man between 50 and 59 years old with active COVID-19. What was sequenced was peripheral blood. The chain links TRBV7-6 to TRBJ1-2; 7 positions match TRBD1. DNA for the CDR3: TGTGCCAGCAGCCGCGACAGGGCGGGGACTGGCTACACCTTC. Its translation: CASSRDRAGTGYTF.